The source of this T cell receptor (beta chain) is a study of shared clonotypes between healthy human individuals. Study-wide results and caveats: What limited the represented genetic and exposure-history diversity was the small number of donors.

Selected positively for CCR7 and CD45RO-negative, naive CD8 cells excluded terminally differentiated effector memory CD45RA+ cells. Donors were healthy HIV-negative adults without recently reported acute infections or vaccinations. With V trimmed by 4 bases and J by 10 bases, 8 bases remained unmatched. Germline V CDR1 and CDR2: SGHTA, FQGTGA. The CDR3 is 13 residues long. As concerns this clone: Its antigen is unknown.

Study processing details: In the immunoSEQ data, sequences were junction-only and lacked quality scores, so filtering differed. Clones were sequenced by immunoSEQ multiplex PCR, and TCRdb holds only the in-frame ones, with some missing. V and J calls plus clone size are reproduced from that table; the DNA served to infer D and trimming. The sample records around 2,100,000 clones, about 95% being singletons. The TCR comes from a man aged 18-30 years in good health. V gene TRBV7-3 combines with J gene TRBJ1-2; TRBD1 matches at 8 bases. Sequenced: naive CD8+ T cells sorted from blood. The chain's CDR3 is CASSSKTGADYTF. The CDR3 DNA reads as TGTGCCAGCAGCTCCAAGACAGGGGCGGACTACACCTTC.